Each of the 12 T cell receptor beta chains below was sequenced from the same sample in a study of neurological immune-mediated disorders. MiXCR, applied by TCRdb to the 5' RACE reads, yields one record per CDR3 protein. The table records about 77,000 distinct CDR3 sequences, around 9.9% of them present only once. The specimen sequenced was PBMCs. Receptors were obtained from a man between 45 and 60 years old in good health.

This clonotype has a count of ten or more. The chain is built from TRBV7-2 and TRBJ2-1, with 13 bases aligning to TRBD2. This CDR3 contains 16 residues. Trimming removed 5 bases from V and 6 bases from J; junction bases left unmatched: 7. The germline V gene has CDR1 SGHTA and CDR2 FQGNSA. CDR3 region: CASSPQLAGGPNEQFF. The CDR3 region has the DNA TGTGCCAGCAGCCCACAACTAGCGGGAGGGCCCAATGAGCAGTTCTTC.

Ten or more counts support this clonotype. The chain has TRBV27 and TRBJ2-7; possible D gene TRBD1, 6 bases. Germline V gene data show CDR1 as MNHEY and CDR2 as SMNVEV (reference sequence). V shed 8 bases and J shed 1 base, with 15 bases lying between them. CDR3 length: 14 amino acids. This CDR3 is CASRPGVLSYEQYF. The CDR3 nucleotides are TGTGCCAGCCGGCCAGGGGTCCTGTCCTACGAGCAGTACTTC.

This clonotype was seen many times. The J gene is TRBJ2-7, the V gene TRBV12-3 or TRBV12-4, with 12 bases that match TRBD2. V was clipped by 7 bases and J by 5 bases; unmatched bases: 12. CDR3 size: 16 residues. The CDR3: CASTRASGRGEHEQYF. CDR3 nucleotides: TGTGCCAGCACCCGGGCTAGCGGGAGGGGAGAACACGAGCAGTACTTC.

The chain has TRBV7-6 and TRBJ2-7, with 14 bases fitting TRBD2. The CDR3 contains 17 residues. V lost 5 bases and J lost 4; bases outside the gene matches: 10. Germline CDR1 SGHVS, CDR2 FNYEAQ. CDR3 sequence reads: CASSTGLAGGSKYEQYF. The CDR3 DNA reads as TGTGCCAGCAGCACCGGACTAGCGGGGGGATCGAAATACGAGCAGTACTTC.

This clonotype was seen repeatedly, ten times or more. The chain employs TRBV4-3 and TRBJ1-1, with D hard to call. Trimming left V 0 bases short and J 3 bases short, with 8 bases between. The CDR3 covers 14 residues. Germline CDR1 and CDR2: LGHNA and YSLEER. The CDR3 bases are TGCGCCAGCAGCCAAGACTGGAAAGACACTGAAGCTTTCTTT. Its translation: CASSQDWKDTEAFF.

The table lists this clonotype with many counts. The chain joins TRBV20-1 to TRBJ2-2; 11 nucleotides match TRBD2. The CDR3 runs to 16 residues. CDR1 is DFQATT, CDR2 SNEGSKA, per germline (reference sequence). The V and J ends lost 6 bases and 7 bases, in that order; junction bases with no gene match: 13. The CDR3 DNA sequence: TGCAGTGCCGAAGGGGCTAGCGGGAGGCAAGACGGGGAGCTGTTTTTT. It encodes CSAEGASGRQDGELFF.

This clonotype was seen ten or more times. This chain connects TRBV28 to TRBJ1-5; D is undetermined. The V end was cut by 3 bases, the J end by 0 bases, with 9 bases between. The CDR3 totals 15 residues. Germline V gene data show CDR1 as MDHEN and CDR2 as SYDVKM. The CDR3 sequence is CASSFAINSNQPQHF. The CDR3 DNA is TGTGCCAGCAGTTTCGCCATCAATAGCAATCAGCCCCAGCATTTT.

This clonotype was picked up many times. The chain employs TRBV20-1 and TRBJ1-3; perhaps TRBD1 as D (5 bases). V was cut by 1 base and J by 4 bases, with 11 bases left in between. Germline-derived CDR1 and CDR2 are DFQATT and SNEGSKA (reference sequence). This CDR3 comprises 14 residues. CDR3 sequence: CSARAGALGNTIYF. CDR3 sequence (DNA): TGCAGTGCTAGAGCTGGGGCCCTCGGAAACACCATATATTTT.

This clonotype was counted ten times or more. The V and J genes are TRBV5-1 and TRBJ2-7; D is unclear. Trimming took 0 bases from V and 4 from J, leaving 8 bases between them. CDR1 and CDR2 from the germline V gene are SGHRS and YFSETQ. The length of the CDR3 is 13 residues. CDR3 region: CASSLGISYEQYF. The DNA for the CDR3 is TGCGCCAGCAGCTTGGGAATATCATACGAGCAGTACTTC.

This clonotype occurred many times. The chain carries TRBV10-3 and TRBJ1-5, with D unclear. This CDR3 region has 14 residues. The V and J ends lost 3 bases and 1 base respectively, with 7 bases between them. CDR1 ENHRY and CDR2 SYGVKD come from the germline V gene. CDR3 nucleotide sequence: TGTGCCATCAGTGATCAACAGAGCAATCAGCCCCAGCATTTT. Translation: CAISDQQSNQPQHF.

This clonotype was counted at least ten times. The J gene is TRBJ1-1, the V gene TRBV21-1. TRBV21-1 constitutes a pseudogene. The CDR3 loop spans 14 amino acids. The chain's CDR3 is CASIQGRRQTEAFF. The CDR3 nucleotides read TGTGCCAGCATCCAAGGACGGCGGCAGACTGAAGCTTTCTTT.

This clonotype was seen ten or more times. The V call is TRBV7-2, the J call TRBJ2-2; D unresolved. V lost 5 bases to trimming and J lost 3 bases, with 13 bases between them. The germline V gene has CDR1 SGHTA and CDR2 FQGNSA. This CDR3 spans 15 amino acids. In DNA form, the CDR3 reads TGTGCCAGCAGCCCCACCAATACCTACACCGGGGAGCTGTTTTTT. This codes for CASSPTNTYTGELFF.